Presented here are 3 T cell receptor beta chains from one specimen sequenced in a study of graft-versus-host responses after intestinal transplantation. Here immunoSEQ multiplex PCR was the method, and the copy in TCRdb shows in-frame clones only, minus some. The sample yields just under 8,000 clones, 75% seen once. Intraepithelial and lamina propria lymphocytes were released after the graft tissue was processed. The source was ileum tissue, collected 226 days after intestinal transplant. All receptors come from a human patient who received an intestinal transplant, so some T cells may come from the graft donor.

The CDR3 sequence: CASSSRQPDNSPLHF. CDR3 nucleotides: TGTGCCAGCAGTTCCCGACAGCCAGATAATTCACCCCTCCACTTT. The chain joins TRBV6-5 to TRBJ1-6; tentative D call: TRBD1 (5 bases). Germline CDR1 MNHEY, CDR2 SVGAGI. Trimming left V 4 bases short and J 5 bases short, with 12 bases between. The CDR3 loop spans 15 amino acids.

The V and J genes are TRBV7-9 and TRBJ2-5; D unresolved. Trimming removed 5 bases from V and 3 bases from J, with 10 bases in between. The CDR3 has 13 amino acids. Germline loops: CDR1 SEHNR, CDR2 FQNEAQ (reference sequence). CDR3 coding DNA: TGTGCCAGCAGCAAGAGATCCGAAGAGACCCAGTACTTC. The encoded protein is CASSKRSEETQYF.

This clone has only one observation. The chain has TRBV5-5 and TRBJ1-5; 7 positions match TRBD1. V dropped 0 bases and J dropped 5; count of bases not matched to a gene: 5. The CDR3 is made up of 15 amino acids. Germline CDR1 SGHKS, CDR2 YYEKEE (reference sequence). This chain's CDR3 is CASSLVGQEYQPQHF. CDR3 nucleotide sequence: TGTGCCAGCAGCTTGGTAGGACAGGAGTATCAGCCCCAGCATTTT.